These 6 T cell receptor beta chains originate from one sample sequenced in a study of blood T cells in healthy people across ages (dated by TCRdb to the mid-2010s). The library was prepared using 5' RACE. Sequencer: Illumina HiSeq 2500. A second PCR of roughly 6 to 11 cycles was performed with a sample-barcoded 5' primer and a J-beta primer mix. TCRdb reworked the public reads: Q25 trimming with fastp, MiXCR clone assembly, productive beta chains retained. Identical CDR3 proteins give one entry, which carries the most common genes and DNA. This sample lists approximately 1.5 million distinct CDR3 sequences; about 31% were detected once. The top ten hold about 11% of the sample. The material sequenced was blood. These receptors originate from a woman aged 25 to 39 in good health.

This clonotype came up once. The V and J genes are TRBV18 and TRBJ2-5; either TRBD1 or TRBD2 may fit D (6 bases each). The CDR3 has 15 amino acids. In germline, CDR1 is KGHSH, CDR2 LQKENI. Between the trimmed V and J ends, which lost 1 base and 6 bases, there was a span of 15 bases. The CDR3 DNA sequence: TGTGCCAGCTCACCACGGGTCGGGGGCCGAAAGACCCAGTACTTC. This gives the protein CASSPRVGGRKTQYF.

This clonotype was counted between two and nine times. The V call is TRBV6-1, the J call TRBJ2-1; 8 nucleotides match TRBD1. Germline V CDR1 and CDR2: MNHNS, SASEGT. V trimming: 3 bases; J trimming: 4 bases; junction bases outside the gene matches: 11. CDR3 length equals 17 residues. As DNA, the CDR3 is TGTGCCAGCAGTGACCTACCGACAGGGGTTGCGTACAATGAGCAGTTCTTC. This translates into CASSDLPTGVAYNEQFF.

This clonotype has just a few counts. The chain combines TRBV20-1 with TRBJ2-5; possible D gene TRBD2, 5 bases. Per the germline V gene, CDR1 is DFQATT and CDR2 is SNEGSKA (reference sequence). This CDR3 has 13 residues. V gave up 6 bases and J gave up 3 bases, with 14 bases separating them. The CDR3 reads CSASSGPKETQYF. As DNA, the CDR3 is TGCAGTGCCAGCAGCGGCCCCAAAGAGACCCAGTACTTC.

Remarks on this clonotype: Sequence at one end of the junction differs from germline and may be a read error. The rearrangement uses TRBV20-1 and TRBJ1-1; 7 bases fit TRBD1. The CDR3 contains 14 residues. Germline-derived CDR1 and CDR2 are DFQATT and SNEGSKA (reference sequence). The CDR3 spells CSAREGTANTDAFF. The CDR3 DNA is TGCAGTGCTAGAGAGGGGACAGCGAACACTGACGCTTTCTTT.

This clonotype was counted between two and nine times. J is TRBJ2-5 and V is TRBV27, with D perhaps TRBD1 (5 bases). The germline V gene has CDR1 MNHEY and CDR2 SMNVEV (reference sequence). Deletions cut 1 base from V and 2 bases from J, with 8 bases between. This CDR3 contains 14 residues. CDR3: CASSLWQGQETQYF. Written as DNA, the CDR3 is TGTGCCAGCAGTTTATGGCAGGGACAAGAGACCCAGTACTTC.

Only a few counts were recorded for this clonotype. This CDR3 reads CSVELGGNEQFF. CDR3 nucleotide sequence: TGCAGCGTTGAATTGGGTGGCAATGAGCAGTTCTTC. The chain carries TRBV29-1 and TRBJ2-1, with unresolved D. In germline, CDR1 is SQVTM, CDR2 ANQGSEA. V lost 2 bases and J 6 bases, leaving 8 bases between the germline ends. This CDR3 has 12 residues.